This T cell receptor beta chain was found in a study of spatial heterogeneity in lung cancer. Study at large: Beta-chain sequences were consistently detected more often than alpha-chain sequences.

Each TCR cDNA molecule bore a unique molecular identifier. TCRdb independently ran MiXCR on the 5' RACE reads; one entry per CDR3 protein. The sample holds approximately 12,000 distinct CDR3 sequences, 13% to 15% seen once. Losses at the gene ends were 0 bases for V and 3 bases for J; bases not matched to a gene: 15. Germline CDR1 reads MNHEY; CDR2 reads SVGEGT. There are 20 residues in the CDR3. Time point given: sample taken at primary tumor resection. Frozen PBMC, nontumor lung or tumor provided whole RNA, which was sequenced unsorted. The donors, 72 patients with untreated early-stage non-small cell lung cancer, provided the samples. Overall study results and limits: Ubiquitous expanded tumor TCRs were seen in blood more at resection than at follow-up.

Worth noting for this clonotype: The antigen is not known.

The sequence was obtained from a female donor with early-stage non-small cell lung cancer. J is TRBJ1-2 and V is TRBV6-2 or TRBV6-3; 11 nucleotides match TRBD1. The sample was PBMCs, taken at surgery. In nucleotides, the CDR3 is TGTGCCAGCAGTTACTCGACTCGGGTTAAGGACAGGGGGCAAGACTATGGCTACACCTTC. Translating it yields CASSYSTRVKDRGQDYGYTF.